These 25 T cell receptor beta chains were all obtained from the same sample, sequenced in a study of blood T cell repertoires in COVID-19. The assay was immunoSEQ multiplex PCR, and TCRdb's table has in-frame clones only and misses some. The table has some 72,000 clones, less than 90% seen once; the top ten hold about 13%. The sequencing sample was made of peripheral blood. These receptors were taken from a man in his forties or fifties with COVID-19, enrolled during active disease.

The chain uses TRBV5-6 and TRBJ2-3, with 12 bases matching TRBD2. Trimming removed 5 bases from V and 5 bases from J; junction bases left unmatched: 12. Per germline, CDR1 SGHDT and CDR2 YYEEEE. This CDR3 contains 17 residues. CDR3 region: CASRQATSGRSLDTQYF. Here the CDR3 DNA reads TGTGCCAGCAGACAGGCTACTAGCGGGAGGAGTTTAGATACGCAGTATTTT.

Sample share makes this clone medium-sized. The rearrangement joins TRBV7-6 to TRBJ2-6, with 9 bases matching TRBD1. The CDR3 has 16 residues. Germline-derived CDR1 and CDR2 are SGHVS and FNYEAQ. The V segment lost 4 bases and the J segment 0 bases; nucleotides outside the gene matches: 1. CDR3 loop: CASSSGQGSGANVLTF. The CDR3 nucleotides read TGTGCCAGCAGCTCGGGACAGGGCTCTGGGGCCAACGTCCTGACTTTC.

The chain couples TRBV7-3 to TRBJ2-2; possibly TRBD2 for D (5 bases). In germline, CDR1 is SGHTA, CDR2 FQGTGA. CDR3 size: 15 residues. V gave up 1 base and J gave up 4 bases, with 10 bases separating them. The DNA for the CDR3 is TGTGCCAGCAGCTTAAATGCGGGTCCCACCGGGGAGCTGTTTTTT. This gives the protein CASSLNAGPTGELFF.

This rearrangement joins TRBV6-5 to TRBJ1-4; 7 bases align to TRBD1. The CDR3 has 13 amino acids. Germline CDR1 MNHEY, CDR2 SVGAGI. The ends lost 11 bases at V and 5 bases at J; junction bases unmatched: 8. CDR3 DNA sequence: TGTGCCGCAGGGACAGCGAGAAATGAAAAACTGTTTTTT. It is translated as CAAGTARNEKLFF.

To note about this clone: Other DNA sequences within the sample encode an identical CDR3. The chain couples TRBV6-5 to TRBJ1-5; 9 bases align to TRBD1. Germline-derived CDR1 and CDR2 are MNHEY and SVGAGI. J gave up 5 bases and V 6 bases, and 2 bases lay outside the gene matches. This CDR3 comprises 13 residues. CDR3 sequence (DNA): TGTGCCAGCAGCAGGACAGGGGATCAGCCCCAGCATTTT. Its translation: CASSRTGDQPQHF.

This chain connects TRBV4-1 to TRBJ2-7, with D tentatively TRBD2 (6 bases). CDR1 and CDR2 (germline): MGHRA, YSYEKL. The germline V and J ends were trimmed by 0 bases and 4 bases, with 13 bases remaining between them. CDR3 length: 15 residues. In DNA, the CDR3 is TGCGCCAGCAGCCAAGATCCTAGCGACCTTTACGAGCAGTACTTC. Its translation: CASSQDPSDLYEQYF.

This clone was counted a few times. The V call is TRBV5-1, the J call TRBJ2-1; TRBD2 agrees at 11 bases. Germline trimming cut 4 bases from V and 3 bases from J; bases unmatched to any gene: 3. CDR1 and CDR2 (germline): SGHRS, YFSETQ. The CDR3 runs 15 residues. The CDR3 protein is CASSPTSGSYNEQFF. Here the CDR3 DNA reads TGCGCCAGCAGCCCTACTAGCGGGAGCTACAATGAGCAGTTCTTC.

The gene calls are TRBV30 and TRBJ2-7, with 13 positions matching TRBD2. The CDR3 length is 14 residues. With 2 bases clipped from V and 12 bases from J, the junction kept 10 bases outside the gene matches. In germline, CDR1 is GTSNPN, CDR2 SVGIG (reference sequence). In nucleotides, the CDR3 is TGTGCCTGGAGTCTTGGGACTAGCGGGGCCCTCAGGTACTTC. It yields the protein CAWSLGTSGALRYF.

V gene TRBV18 combines with J gene TRBJ2-7; 8 bases are shared with TRBD1. This CDR3 region has 15 residues. The trim removed 3 bases at V and 4 bases at J, leaving 8 bases unmatched. Germline CDR1 is KGHSH and CDR2 is LQKENI. CDR3 sequence: CASSPRGQGQYEQYF. Here the CDR3 DNA reads TGTGCCAGCTCACCTCGTGGACAGGGCCAATACGAGCAGTACTTC. The full variable domain, rest sourced from reference TRBV18 and TRBJ2-7, is NAGVMQNPRHLVRRRGQEARLRCSPMKGHSHVYWYRQLPEEGLKFMVYLQKENIIDESGMPKERFSAEFPKEGPSILRIQQVVRGDSAAYFCASSPRGQGQYEQYFGPGTRLTVT.

A note on this clone: This sample also contains other DNA sequences that code for the same CDR3. This chain connects TRBV6-5 to TRBJ2-7; the D is unclear. CDR1 MNHEY and CDR2 SVGAGI come from the germline V gene. The CDR3 has 11 residues. The V end was cut by 4 bases, the J end by 3 bases, with 4 bases between. The CDR3 DNA is TGTGCCAGCAGTTCCCTCTACGAGCAGTACTTC. This translates into CASSSLYEQYF.

The chain links TRBV5-1 to TRBJ1-4; a weak D match, TRBD1 (6 bases). This CDR3 contains 16 residues. V gave up 3 bases and J gave up 5 bases, with 17 bases separating them. Germline CDR1 SGHRS, CDR2 YFSETQ. CDR3 DNA sequence: TGCGCCAGCAGCTCACAGTTCAGGGGAGAGAATGAAAAACTGTTTTTT. It encodes CASSSQFRGENEKLFF. Full variable domain (missing parts from reference TRBV5-1 and TRBJ1-4): KAGVTQTPRYLIKTRGQQVTLSCSPISGHRSVSWYQQTPGQGLQFLFEYFSETQRNKGNFPGRFSGRQFSNSRSEMNVSTLELGDSALYLCASSSQFRGENEKLFFGSGTQLSVL.

V is TRBV11-2 and J is TRBJ2-1; weak D call: TRBD1 (5 bases). Germline assignment: CDR1 SGHAT and CDR2 FQNNGV. This CDR3 has 18 residues. V lost 2 bases to trimming and J lost 9 bases, with 26 bases between them. CDR3 loop: CASSLSLSGLGAPSEQFF. The CDR3 DNA reads TGTGCCAGCAGCTTAAGCCTTTCGGGCCTTGGGGCACCCAGTGAGCAGTTCTTC. Combining the CDR3 with reference TRBV11-2 and TRBJ2-1 gives the whole variable domain EAGVAQSPRYKIIEKRQSVAFWCNPISGHATLYWYQQILGQGPKLLIQFQNNGVVDDSQLPKDRFSAERLKGVDSTLKIQPAKLEDSAVYLCASSLSLSGLGAPSEQFFGPGTRLTVL.

The chain joins TRBV2 to TRBJ2-1, with D tentatively TRBD2 (6 bases). V lost 4 bases to trimming and J lost 9 bases, with 13 bases between them. The CDR3 length is 13 residues. CDR1 and CDR2 from the germline V gene are SNHLY and FYNNEI. This chain's CDR3 is CASSGLGSSEQFF. CDR3 sequence (DNA): TGTGCCAGCAGTGGACTAGGGTCAAGTGAGCAGTTCTTC.

The chain couples TRBV11-1 to TRBJ1-1; maybe TRBD1 (5 bases). V gave up 5 bases and J gave up 8 bases, with 18 bases separating them. CDR3 length: 14 residues. Germline CDR1 and CDR2: SGHAT and FQDESV (reference sequence). CDR3 residues: CASSMGREFLEAFF. CDR3 nucleotides: TGTGCCAGCAGCATGGGACGGGAGTTTTTGGAAGCTTTCTTT.

This chain uses TRBV11-1 with TRBJ2-4, with 7 bases matching TRBD1. Unmatched junction bases numbered 9, after V lost 10 bases and J lost 3 bases. CDR1 is SGHAT, CDR2 FQDESV, per germline (reference sequence). The CDR3 is 14 residues long. Here the CDR3 DNA reads TGTGCCACCGCTCCCCGGGACAGCAAAAACATTCAGTACTTC. It translates to CATAPRDSKNIQYF.

The chain carries TRBV5-1 and TRBJ1-6; no definite D call. Germline CDR1 SGHRS, CDR2 YFSETQ. V lost 2 bases, J lost 9 bases, and 15 bases lay in between. This CDR3 contains 15 residues. The chain's CDR3 is CASSFTGGGGSPLHF. The CDR3 DNA sequence: TGCGCCAGCAGCTTCACGGGAGGAGGCGGTTCACCCCTCCACTTT.

The chain links TRBV7-9 to TRBJ2-3; D might be TRBD1 (5 bases). In germline, CDR1 is SEHNR, CDR2 FQNEAQ (reference sequence). This CDR3 contains 15 residues. V lost 1 base to trimming and J lost 2 bases, with 10 bases between them. The CDR3 coding sequence is TGTGCCAGCAGCTTAGGTGGGGCCGCCACAGATACGCAGTATTTT. Its translation: CASSLGGAATDTQYF.

CDR3 residues: CASSPSGQTHGYTF. CDR3 nucleotides: TGTGCCAGCAGCCCCTCCGGACAGACCCATGGCTACACCTTC. The chain employs TRBV7-3 and TRBJ1-2; possible D gene TRBD1, 6 bases. The CDR3 spans 14 residues. Germline lookup yields CDR1 SGHTA and CDR2 FQGTGA. V was shortened by 5 bases and J by 6 bases, with 16 bases between the two germline ends.

The chain carries TRBV5-1 and TRBJ2-7, with D possibly TRBD1 on 7 matching bases. The germline V and J ends were trimmed by 4 bases and 1 base, with 12 bases remaining between them. The length of the CDR3 is 14 residues. Germline-derived CDR1 and CDR2 are SGHRS and YFSETQ. The CDR3 coding sequence is TGCGCCAGCAGCCCGGGGGACAGATCCTACGAGCAGTACTTC. Translation gives CASSPGDRSYEQYF.

V is TRBV21-1 and J is TRBJ2-5; the tabulated D call, TRBD1, remains unverified against the DNA. TRBV21-1 is a known pseudogene. CDR3 length: 15 residues. CDR3 amino acids: CASSCRDRGGETQYF. The CDR3 DNA reads as TGTGCCAGCAGCTGCCGGGACAGGGGTGGAGAGACCCAGTACTTC.

This rearrangement joins TRBV7-9 to TRBJ1-2; D not certain. Looked up from germline, CDR1 is SEHNR and CDR2 is FQNEAQ (reference sequence). The CDR3 covers 14 residues. Trimming took off 5 bases at V and 8 bases at J, with 18 bases between the two ends. Here the CDR3 DNA reads TGTGCCAGCAGCCGGATCGACTCCTCGGAGGGCTACACCTTC. Protein: CASSRIDSSEGYTF.

This sequence joins TRBV9 and TRBJ1-2, with no clear D. The germline CDR1 and CDR2 sequences are SGDLS and YYNGEE. V lost 2 bases to trimming and J lost 8 bases, with 16 bases between them. The CDR3 is 14 amino acids. The CDR3: CASSVGLRVQGYTF. CDR3 nucleotide sequence: TGTGCCAGCAGCGTTGGACTTAGGGTTCAAGGCTACACCTTC.

This chain uses TRBV5-5 with TRBJ1-1; D perhaps matches TRBD1 (5 bases). The CDR3 has 15 amino acids. In germline, CDR1 is SGHKS, CDR2 YYEKEE (reference sequence). V was clipped by 0 bases and J by 3 bases, with 12 bases between them. CDR3 in amino acids: CASSLASQGYTEAFF. The CDR3 DNA is TGTGCCAGCAGCTTGGCGTCGCAGGGATACACTGAAGCTTTCTTT.

The CDR3 bases are TGCGCCAGCAGCTTGGGACAGATGAACACTGAAGCTTTCTTT. Its protein is CASSLGQMNTEAFF. This chain uses TRBV5-1 with TRBJ1-1; D perhaps matches TRBD1 (5 bases). Germline CDR1 SGHRS, CDR2 YFSETQ. There are 14 residues in the CDR3. V was clipped by 0 bases and J by 0 bases, with 6 bases between them.

The rearrangement joins TRBV5-1 to TRBJ2-7, with a weak D call TRBD2 (6 bases). The CDR3 extends over 18 amino acids. Germline values: CDR1 SGHRS, CDR2 YFSETQ. Between the trimmed V and J ends, which lost 4 bases and 1 base, there was a span of 24 bases. The CDR3 protein is CASSLPRVEAGFSYEQYF. For the CDR3, the DNA is TGCGCCAGCAGCCTCCCGCGTGTTGAAGCGGGTTTTTCCTACGAGCAGTACTTC.